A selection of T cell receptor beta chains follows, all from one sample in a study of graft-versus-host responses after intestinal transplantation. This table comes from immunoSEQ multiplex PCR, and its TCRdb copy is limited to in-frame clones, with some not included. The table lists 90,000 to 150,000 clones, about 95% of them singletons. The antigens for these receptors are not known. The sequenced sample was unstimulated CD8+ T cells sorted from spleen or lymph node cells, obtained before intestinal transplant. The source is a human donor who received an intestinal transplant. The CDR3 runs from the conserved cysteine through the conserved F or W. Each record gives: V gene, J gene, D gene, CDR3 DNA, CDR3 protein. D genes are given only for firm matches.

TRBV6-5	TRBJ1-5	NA	TGTGCCAGCAGTGGACAGAGCAATCAGCCCCAGCATTTT	CASSGQSNQPQHF
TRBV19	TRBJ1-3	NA	TGTGCCAGTACTTCCTCGGGGGGGGTATCTGGAAACACCATATATTTT	CASTSSGGVSGNTIYF
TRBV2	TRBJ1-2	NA	TGTGCCAGCAGTGGAGGCAGCGCCTATGGCTACACCTTC	CASSGGSAYGYTF
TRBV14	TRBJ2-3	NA	TGTGCCAGCAGCCAGCTCGGGAGCACAGATACGCAGTATTTT	CASSQLGSTDTQYF
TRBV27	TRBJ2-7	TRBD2	TGTGCCAGCTCCATGCTAGCGGGAGCCTACGAGCAGTACTTC	CASSMLAGAYEQYF
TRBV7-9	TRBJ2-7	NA	TGTGCCAGCAGTCCGTCGGGGCCCTACGAGCAGTACTTC	CASSPSGPYEQYF
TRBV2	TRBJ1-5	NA	TGTGCCAGCAGTGAGTCCCGGGGGGCGCGGGGTCAGCCCCAGCATTTT	CASSESRGARGQPQHF
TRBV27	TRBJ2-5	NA	TGTGCCAGCAGTTTAATCGGGGGTCAGACCCAGTACTTC	CASSLIGGQTQYF
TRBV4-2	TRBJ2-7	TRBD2	TGTGCCAGCAGCCCAATCCGTCCGGGACTAGCGGGAGGAAGGGACTACGAGCAGTACTTC	CASSPIRPGLAGGRDYEQYF
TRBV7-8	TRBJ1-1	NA	TGTGCCAGCAGCAAGGAGGATTTGGGGGTAGAGAACACTGAAGCTTTCTTT	CASSKEDLGVENTEAFF
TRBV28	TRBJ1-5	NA	TGTGCCAGCAGTTTATTTTCCGTCGGCAATCAGCCCCAGCATTTT	CASSLFSVGNQPQHF
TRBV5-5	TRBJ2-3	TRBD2	TGTGCCAGCAGCTCATCGTGGCGGTCGGGACTAGACACAGATACGCAGTATTTT	CASSSSWRSGLDTDTQYF
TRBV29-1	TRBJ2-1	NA	TGCAGCGTTGAAAGGCTCGTCAATGAGCAGTTCTTC	CSVERLVNEQFF
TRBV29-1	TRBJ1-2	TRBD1	TGCAGCGTCGACAGGGTTTACGCTGGCTACACCTTC	CSVDRVYAGYTF
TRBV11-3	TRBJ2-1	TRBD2	TGTGCCAGCAGCTTAGATCTTCGACTAGCGGGGGAAGTGAATGAGCAGTTCTTC	CASSLDLRLAGEVNEQFF
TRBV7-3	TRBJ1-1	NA	TGTGCCAGCAGCAAGGGGGATTTGGGGGTAGAGAACACTGAAGCTTTCTTT	CASSKGDLGVENTEAFF
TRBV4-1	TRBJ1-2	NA	TGCGCCAGCAGCCAAGAGGCGGCTGCATATTGGAATGGCTACACCTTC	CASSQEAAAYWNGYTF